A selection of T cell receptor beta chains follows, all from one sample in a study of technical replicates of blood from a handful of donors. Profiled with immunoSEQ multiplex PCR; TCRdb holds only in-frame clones, not every one. The data show some 15,000 clones, about 89% seen once. Sequences were obtained from PBMCs. Receptors were obtained from a human donor in good health. Each CDR3 is given with its conserved first and last residue. A D gene is named only where the DNA matches it firmly. Clone size, where shown, is once, few, many, or a class for clones that have expanded.

clone_size: NA
v_call: TRBV12-5
j_call: TRBJ1-5
d_call: NA
cdr3_nt: TGTGCTAGTGGTTCCCCCAATTCCCAGCCCCAGCATTTT
cdr3_aa: CASGSPNSQPQHF

clone_size: NA
v_call: TRBV5-4
j_call: TRBJ2-5
d_call: NA
cdr3_nt: TGTGCCAGCAGCCCTCGACTCGGAGAGACCCAGTACTTC
cdr3_aa: CASSPRLGETQYF

clone_size: once
v_call: TRBV5-1
j_call: TRBJ2-5
d_call: TRBD2
cdr3_nt: TGCGCCAGCAGCTTGCTAGCGGGAGGAAAAGAGACCCAGTACTTC
cdr3_aa: CASSLLAGGKETQYF

clone_size: NA
v_call: TRBV30
j_call: TRBJ2-3
d_call: NA
cdr3_nt: TGTGCCTGGGAACGGAGGGACCGCTATAGCACAGATACGCAGTATTTT
cdr3_aa: CAWERRDRYSTDTQYF

clone_size: NA
v_call: TRBV6-6
j_call: TRBJ2-5
d_call: NA
cdr3_nt: TGTGCCAGCAGTTACTCGAGGAGGGCCGGGGAGACCCAGTACTTC
cdr3_aa: CASSYSRRAGETQYF

clone_size: NA
v_call: TRBV30
j_call: TRBJ2-5
d_call: NA
cdr3_nt: TGTGCCTGGAGTACCGGGATAGAGGAGACCCAGTACTTC
cdr3_aa: CAWSTGIEETQYF

clone_size: NA
v_call: TRBV29-1
j_call: TRBJ2-1
d_call: NA
cdr3_nt: TGCAGCGTCCGGACTGGGAACAATGAGCAGTTCTTC
cdr3_aa: CSVRTGNNEQFF

clone_size: NA
v_call: TRBV5-6
j_call: TRBJ2-3
d_call: TRBD2
cdr3_nt: TGTGCCAGCAGCTTGGCCGGGACTAGCGCCCTCAATACGCAGTATTTT
cdr3_aa: CASSLAGTSALNTQYF

clone_size: NA
v_call: TRBV27
j_call: TRBJ2-5
d_call: TRBD1
cdr3_nt: TGTGCCAGCAGACCCGGGACAGGCGATGTGGAGACCCAGTACTTC
cdr3_aa: CASRPGTGDVETQYF

clone_size: NA
v_call: TRBV6-5
j_call: TRBJ1-2
d_call: NA
cdr3_nt: TGTGCCAGCAGTTACTCGGTCACCGTCGGCTATGGCTACACCTTC
cdr3_aa: CASSYSVTVGYGYTF

clone_size: NA
v_call: TRBV28
j_call: TRBJ2-1
d_call: TRBD1
cdr3_nt: TGTGCCAGCAGGACGACAGGGTTTGGGGACAATGAGCAGTTCTTC
cdr3_aa: CASRTTGFGDNEQFF

clone_size: NA
v_call: TRBV28
j_call: TRBJ2-7
d_call: TRBD2
cdr3_nt: TGTGCCAGCAGTTTACCTACTAGCGGGTACTACTACGAGCAGTACTTC
cdr3_aa: CASSLPTSGYYYEQYF

clone_size: once
v_call: TRBV6-1
j_call: TRBJ2-3
d_call: NA
cdr3_nt: TGTGCCAGCAGTGGAGGGGGACCCACAGATACGCAGTATTTT
cdr3_aa: CASSGGGPTDTQYF

clone_size: NA
v_call: TRBV6-6
j_call: TRBJ2-1
d_call: NA
cdr3_nt: TGTGCCAGCGGACAGTTCTCCTACAATGAGCAGTTCTTC
cdr3_aa: CASGQFSYNEQFF

clone_size: NA
v_call: TRBV6-6
j_call: TRBJ1-1
d_call: NA
cdr3_nt: TGTGCCAGCAGACAAGGACAACCGGAAGCTTTCTTT
cdr3_aa: CASRQGQPEAFF

clone_size: NA
v_call: TRBV27
j_call: TRBJ1-1
d_call: TRBD1
cdr3_nt: TGTGCCAGCAGTGTCGGGACAGGGGGCCTGAACACTGAAGCTTTCTTT
cdr3_aa: CASSVGTGGLNTEAFF

clone_size: NA
v_call: TRBV28
j_call: TRBJ1-5
d_call: TRBD1
cdr3_nt: TGTGCCAGCAGTCCAATCCTACAGGGGGCTGGCAATCAGCCCCAGCATTTT
cdr3_aa: CASSPILQGAGNQPQHF

clone_size: NA
v_call: TRBV27
j_call: TRBJ2-1
d_call: TRBD2
cdr3_nt: TGTGCCAGCAGTCGAGCGACTAGCGGGAGGGCCGGTTACAATGAGCAGTTCTTC
cdr3_aa: CASSRATSGRAGYNEQFF

clone_size: NA
v_call: TRBV27
j_call: TRBJ2-7
d_call: NA
cdr3_nt: TGTGCCAGCAGTTTACCAAAGACTAAGCAGTACGAGCAGTACTTC
cdr3_aa: CASSLPKTKQYEQYF

clone_size: NA
v_call: TRBV7-9
j_call: TRBJ2-1
d_call: TRBD2
cdr3_nt: TGTGCCAGCAGCCCCCAAGCTAGCGGGGGGTTGGAGCAGTTCTTC
cdr3_aa: CASSPQASGGLEQFF

clone_size: NA
v_call: TRBV28
j_call: TRBJ2-7
d_call: TRBD1
cdr3_nt: TGTGCCAGCAGTACCCGGGACAGGAGTTTGTACTTC
cdr3_aa: CASSTRDRSLYF

clone_size: once
v_call: TRBV7-6
j_call: TRBJ2-7
d_call: NA
cdr3_nt: TGTGCCAGCAGCCCTCACCTACCCTCGCCGGGACAAACCTACGAGCAGTACTTC
cdr3_aa: CASSPHLPSPGQTYEQYF

clone_size: NA
v_call: TRBV5-1
j_call: TRBJ2-1
d_call: TRBD1
cdr3_nt: TGCGCCAGCAGCGGGGGACAGGGGACCTACAATGAGCAGTTCTTC
cdr3_aa: CASSGGQGTYNEQFF

clone_size: NA
v_call: TRBV19
j_call: TRBJ2-7
d_call: TRBD1
cdr3_nt: TGTGCCAGCAGGATGGGGGACAGCCCTGCGAACGAGCAGTACTTC
cdr3_aa: CASRMGDSPANEQYF

clone_size: NA
v_call: TRBV5-3
j_call: TRBJ2-7
d_call: TRBD2
cdr3_nt: TGTGCCAGAAGCTTGTCGAAGCGGGAGTGCCCTGGAGGTCACGAGCAGTACTTC
cdr3_aa: CARSLSKRECPGGHEQYF

clone_size: NA
v_call: TRBV9
j_call: TRBJ2-7
d_call: NA
cdr3_nt: TGTGCCAGCAGCCTAAGAGGAGGGTGGGGATCCTACGAGCAGTACTTC
cdr3_aa: CASSLRGGWGSYEQYF

clone_size: NA
v_call: TRBV5-4
j_call: TRBJ2-5
d_call: NA
cdr3_nt: TGTGCCAGCAGCTTTTTCGGCGGGGAGACCCAGTACTTC
cdr3_aa: CASSFFGGETQYF

clone_size: NA
v_call: TRBV2
j_call: TRBJ2-1
d_call: NA
cdr3_nt: TGTGCCAGCAGCCTAGACTACTCCTACAATGAGCAGTTCTTC
cdr3_aa: CASSLDYSYNEQFF

clone_size: NA
v_call: TRBV11-2
j_call: TRBJ2-1
d_call: NA
cdr3_nt: TGTGCCAGCAGCTTAAAGGGAGGCCATCAGATCTTC
cdr3_aa: CASSLKGGHQIF

clone_size: NA
v_call: TRBV19
j_call: TRBJ1-2
d_call: NA
cdr3_nt: TGTGCCAGTAGTCCCCGATCGGGGGGAGATCACTATGGCTACACCTTC
cdr3_aa: CASSPRSGGDHYGYTF

clone_size: medium-sized
v_call: TRBV25-1
j_call: TRBJ2-2
d_call: TRBD1
cdr3_nt: TGTGCCAGCAGTGAGGACAGGGACACCGGGGAGCTGTTTTTT
cdr3_aa: CASSEDRDTGELFF

clone_size: NA
v_call: TRBV5-1
j_call: TRBJ1-2
d_call: NA
cdr3_nt: TGCGCCAGCAGCCCCGGACAGCCGCCTAAAACTTCCTATGGCTACACCTTC
cdr3_aa: CASSPGQPPKTSYGYTF

clone_size: few
v_call: TRBV30
j_call: TRBJ1-5
d_call: NA
cdr3_nt: TGTGCCAGTGACAGTGAAGGCAATCAGCCCCAGCATTTT
cdr3_aa: CASDSEGNQPQHF

clone_size: few
v_call: TRBV6-1
j_call: TRBJ2-7
d_call: NA
cdr3_nt: TGTGCCAGCAGTGAAATCCCGACACTGGCCTACGAGCAGTACTTC
cdr3_aa: CASSEIPTLAYEQYF

clone_size: NA
v_call: TRBV4-1
j_call: TRBJ2-5
d_call: NA
cdr3_nt: TGCGCCAGCAGCCAAGACGGGTGGGGCGAAGAGACCCAGTACTTC
cdr3_aa: CASSQDGWGEETQYF

clone_size: NA
v_call: TRBV6-5
j_call: TRBJ1-4
d_call: NA
cdr3_nt: TGTGCCAGCAGCCGCGGCGACGCTGGCGAAAAACTGTTTTTT
cdr3_aa: CASSRGDAGEKLFF

clone_size: NA
v_call: TRBV2
j_call: TRBJ1-4
d_call: NA
cdr3_nt: TGTGCCAGCAGCGCCGGAACTAATGAAAAACTGTTTTTT
cdr3_aa: CASSAGTNEKLFF

clone_size: NA
v_call: TRBV2
j_call: TRBJ1-6
d_call: TRBD1
cdr3_nt: TGTGCCAGCAGTGAGAGGGGGACAGATAATAATTCACCCCTCCACTTT
cdr3_aa: CASSERGTDNNSPLHF

clone_size: once
v_call: TRBV4-2
j_call: TRBJ2-3
d_call: NA
cdr3_nt: TGTGCCAGCAGCCCTGCTGACAGTACAACGCAGTATTTT
cdr3_aa: CASSPADSTTQYF

clone_size: NA
v_call: TRBV28
j_call: TRBJ2-3
d_call: TRBD2
cdr3_nt: TGTGCCAGCAGTTCAGCCGGGACTAGTACAGATACGCAGTATTTT
cdr3_aa: CASSSAGTSTDTQYF

clone_size: NA
v_call: TRBV9
j_call: TRBJ1-3
d_call: NA
cdr3_nt: TGTGCCAGCAGCGTAGGGGGAAGGGAGTTCCACTCTGGAAACACCATATATTTT
cdr3_aa: CASSVGGREFHSGNTIYF

clone_size: NA
v_call: TRBV6-1
j_call: TRBJ1-5
d_call: NA
cdr3_nt: TGTGCCAGCAGTGAAGTTCGAGGTCCGGGGGCCCAGCATTTT
cdr3_aa: CASSEVRGPGAQHF

clone_size: NA
v_call: TRBV4-1
j_call: TRBJ1-5
d_call: NA
cdr3_nt: TGCGCCAGCAGCCAAGAGGGAGGCAGCAATCAGCCCCAGCATTTT
cdr3_aa: CASSQEGGSNQPQHF

clone_size: NA
v_call: TRBV5-1
j_call: TRBJ2-3
d_call: NA
cdr3_nt: TGCGCCAGCAGCACCGGGGGATCTAGCACAGATACGCAGTATTTT
cdr3_aa: CASSTGGSSTDTQYF

clone_size: NA
v_call: TRBV29-1
j_call: TRBJ2-1
d_call: NA
cdr3_nt: TGCAGCGTAGGGGGATTTGGCAATGAGCAGTTCTTC
cdr3_aa: CSVGGFGNEQFF

clone_size: once
v_call: TRBV5-8
j_call: TRBJ2-1
d_call: NA
cdr3_nt: TGTGCCAGCAGTTCCCAGTACAATGAGCAGTTCTTC
cdr3_aa: CASSSQYNEQFF

clone_size: NA
v_call: TRBV29-1
j_call: TRBJ1-1
d_call: NA
cdr3_nt: TGCAGCGTGCTAACAGGGTGGGCTACTGAAGCTTTCTTT
cdr3_aa: CSVLTGWATEAFF

clone_size: once
v_call: TRBV30
j_call: TRBJ2-1
d_call: TRBD2
cdr3_nt: TGTGCCTGGAGGGCTAGCGGGAGCCACAGTGAGCAGTTCTTC
cdr3_aa: CAWRASGSHSEQFF

clone_size: NA
v_call: TRBV4-1
j_call: TRBJ2-1
d_call: TRBD2
cdr3_nt: TGCGCCAGCAGCCCGGGAGAGCGGGGCTACAATGAGCAGTTCTTC
cdr3_aa: CASSPGERGYNEQFF

clone_size: NA
v_call: TRBV7-9
j_call: TRBJ2-3
d_call: TRBD2
cdr3_nt: TGTGCCAGCAGCTTAGGAGGCCTAGCGGGCATCACAGATACGCAGTATTTT
cdr3_aa: CASSLGGLAGITDTQYF

clone_size: NA
v_call: TRBV29-1
j_call: TRBJ2-7
d_call: NA
cdr3_nt: TGCAGCGTTGTAACAGGGTGGATCTCCTACGAGCAGTACTTC
cdr3_aa: CSVVTGWISYEQYF

clone_size: NA
v_call: TRBV19
j_call: TRBJ1-2
d_call: NA
cdr3_nt: TGTGCCAGTACACCATACCCCCACGGGGGTAGCTATGGCTACACCTTC
cdr3_aa: CASTPYPHGGSYGYTF